Presented here are 26 T cell receptor beta chains from one specimen sequenced in a study of blood T cell repertoires in COVID-19. Produced via immunoSEQ multiplex PCR; TCRdb's table is partial and in-frame only. The sample yields 200,000 to 300,000 clones, 80% to 90% seen once. Sequenced material: peripheral blood. The receptors stem from a man aged 25 to 45 with active or convalescent COVID-19.

The rearrangement uses TRBV3-1 (or the pseudogene TRBV3-2) and TRBJ2-3; 7 bases match TRBD2. Germline V gene data show CDR1 as LGHDT and CDR2 as YNNKEL (reference sequence). The CDR3 has 15 amino acids. The CDR3 loop is CNYESRGGGSDTQYF. Written as DNA, the CDR3 is TGTAACTATGAGAGCCGTGGCGGGGGATCAGATACGCAGTATTTT.

The V call is TRBV3-1 (or the pseudogene TRBV3-2), the J call TRBJ1-3; 10 nucleotides match TRBD1. CDR1 is LGHDT and CDR2 is YNNKEL in the germline V gene (reference sequence). CDR3 length: 15 residues. Losses at the gene ends were 2 bases for V and 6 bases for J; bases not matched to a gene: 4. Here the CDR3 DNA reads TGTGCCAGCAGCCAAACCGGGACAGGGGTAAACACCATATATTTT. Translation gives CASSQTGTGVNTIYF.

This chain connects TRBV5-5 to TRBJ2-4; D remains ambiguous. Trimming removed 2 bases from V and 1 base from J, with 10 bases in between. The CDR3 has 15 amino acids. Germline V gene sequence: CDR1 SGHKS, CDR2 YYEKEE (reference sequence). CDR3 bases: TGTGCCAGCAGCTTACACCCCGGGGCCAAAAACATTCAGTACTTC. This encodes CASSLHPGAKNIQYF. The whole variable domain, filled in from reference TRBV5-5 and TRBJ2-4, reads DAGVTQSPTHLIKTRGQQVTLRCSPISGHKSVSWYQQVLGQGPQFIFQYYEKEERGRGNFPDRFSARQFPNYSSELNVNALLLGDSALYLCASSLHPGAKNIQYFGAGTRLSVL.

V is TRBV5-6 and J is TRBJ1-1, with TRBD1 matching 10 bases. Germline V gene data show CDR1 as SGHDT and CDR2 as YYEEEE. This CDR3 is built from 15 residues. Germline trimming cut 5 bases from V and 5 bases from J; bases unmatched to any gene: 9. The CDR3 protein is CASRSPTGGRTEAFF. The CDR3 coding sequence is TGTGCCAGCAGGTCACCGACAGGGGGCCGGACTGAAGCTTTCTTT.

This chain links TRBV9 with TRBJ2-1, with 9 bases aligning to TRBD1. J gave up 3 bases and V 3 bases, and 4 bases lay outside the gene matches. This CDR3 spans 15 amino acids. Germline lookup yields CDR1 SGDLS and CDR2 YYNGEE. This CDR3 is CASSDGTGSYNEQFF. The CDR3 DNA follows: TGTGCCAGCAGCGACGGGACAGGGAGCTACAATGAGCAGTTCTTC.

The rearrangement uses TRBV27 and TRBJ2-7; D gene uncertain. Germline CDR1 MNHEY, CDR2 SMNVEV (reference sequence). The CDR3 has 15 residues. The germline V and J ends were trimmed by 6 bases and 2 bases, with 17 bases remaining between them. In DNA form, the CDR3 reads TGTGCCAGCAGCCCCTCACCCATATTAGCCTACGAGCAGTACTTC. Translating it yields CASSPSPILAYEQYF.

This chain joins TRBV12-5 and TRBJ2-1; 11 bases align to TRBD2. Per germline, CDR1 LGHNT and CDR2 FRNRAP. This CDR3 contains 15 residues. Unmatched junction bases numbered 7, after V lost 4 bases and J lost 8 bases. The CDR3 DNA reads as TGTGCTAGTGGTTCCGGTAGCGGGGGGGCCTATGAGCAGTTCTTC. Its protein product is CASGSGSGGAYEQFF.

The chain recombines TRBV11-3 with TRBJ2-7; D is uncertain. The CDR3 is 13 amino acids. CDR1 is SGHNT, CDR2 YENEEA, per germline. The ends were cut back, 1 base at V and 2 bases at J, with 6 bases in the middle. In DNA form, the CDR3 reads TGTGCCAGCAGCTTAGCGGTTACCTACGAGCAGTACTTC. Encoded protein: CASSLAVTYEQYF.

The chain recombines TRBV7-8 with TRBJ2-1; 8 positions match TRBD2. With 5 bases clipped from V and 0 bases from J, the junction kept 9 bases outside the gene matches. This CDR3 comprises 17 residues. The germline CDR1 and CDR2 sequences are SGHVS and FQNEAQ. CDR3 in amino acids: CASSIVGGGSSYNEQFF. In nucleotides, the CDR3 is TGTGCCAGCAGCATCGTGGGCGGGGGGAGCTCCTACAATGAGCAGTTCTTC.

J is TRBJ1-1 and V is TRBV4-2; tentative D call: TRBD1 (5 bases). With 1 base removed from V and 0 bases from J, the gap between germline ends came to 6 bases. This CDR3 has 14 residues. Germline assignment: CDR1 LGHNA and CDR2 YNFKEQ. The CDR3 DNA follows: TGTGCCAGCAGCCAAGGGACACTGAACACTGAAGCTTTCTTT. Encoded protein: CASSQGTLNTEAFF.

This clone was seen more than once but under ten times. The chain couples TRBV18 to TRBJ2-1; TRBD2 might be the D (5 bases). Germline CDR1 reads KGHSH; CDR2 reads LQKENI. The CDR3 extends over 12 amino acids. With 2 bases removed from V and 9 bases from J, the gap between germline ends came to 8 bases. The CDR3 spells CASSPARGEQFF. The CDR3 bases are TGTGCCAGCTCACCAGCTCGGGGTGAGCAGTTCTTC.

This chain links TRBV5-4 with TRBJ1-2; 10 bases align to TRBD1. Unmatched junction bases numbered 2, after V lost 3 bases and J lost 3 bases. The CDR3 spans 14 residues. CDR1 and CDR2 (germline): SGHNT, YYREEE (reference sequence). The CDR3: CASSSGTGDYGYTF. The CDR3 DNA reads TGTGCCAGCAGCTCAGGGACAGGGGACTATGGCTACACCTTC.

This clone was recorded once. This chain connects TRBV5-1 to TRBJ2-5, with 14 bases aligning to TRBD2. Losses at the gene ends were 2 bases for V and 2 bases for J; bases not matched to a gene: 2. Germline assignment: CDR1 SGHRS and CDR2 YFSETQ. The CDR3 is 16 amino acids. The CDR3 loop is CASSLGTSGGQETQYF. CDR3 DNA sequence: TGCGCCAGCAGCTTAGGGACTAGCGGGGGACAAGAGACCCAGTACTTC.

This chain joins TRBV5-6 and TRBJ2-7, with a weak D call TRBD1 (6 bases). The CDR3 runs to 14 residues. V gave up 6 bases and J gave up 2 bases, with 15 bases separating them. CDR1 and CDR2 (germline): SGHDT, YYEEEE. The CDR3 nucleotides read TGTGCCAGCATCCTAAGACAGGTAACCTACGAGCAGTACTTC. Protein sequence: CASILRQVTYEQYF.

This clone was counted a few times. The gene calls are TRBV6-1 and TRBJ1-4; D is possibly TRBD1 (6 bases). The length of the CDR3 is 15 residues. V was clipped by 1 base and J by 8 bases, with 14 bases between them. The germline gives CDR1 MNHNS, CDR2 SASEGT. The CDR3 spells CASSEVGRGMEKLFF. The CDR3 region has the DNA TGTGCCAGCAGTGAAGTGGGCAGGGGAATGGAAAAACTGTTTTTT.

V usage is TRBV9 and J usage is TRBJ1-1; 12 bases are shared with TRBD1. The V segment lost 0 bases and the J segment 10 bases; nucleotides outside the gene matches: 16. The CDR3 is 18 residues long. Germline lookup yields CDR1 SGDLS and CDR2 YYNGEE. The CDR3 nucleotides are TGTGCCAGCAGCGTAGGAGGGACAGGGGGCGCCGCGGCTGTTGGAGCTTTCTTT. As protein: CASSVGGTGGAAAVGAFF.

The chain joins TRBV18 to TRBJ1-2; TRBD1 agrees at 11 bases. Trimming cost V 6 bases and J 7 bases; bases outside gene matches: 13. The CDR3 has 16 amino acids. CDR1 and CDR2 from the germline V gene are KGHSH and LQKENI. CDR3 amino acids: CASSPGQGAALFGYTF. In DNA, the CDR3 is TGTGCCAGCTCGCCTGGACAGGGGGCGGCCCTTTTTGGCTACACCTTC.

This chain uses TRBV20-1 with TRBJ2-5; TRBD1 matches 12 bases. The CDR3 runs to 17 residues. Per the germline V gene, CDR1 is DFQATT and CDR2 is SNEGSKA (reference sequence). V lost 3 bases and J lost 6; bases outside the gene matches: 14. Written as DNA, the CDR3 is TGCAGTGCTAGTATCGCCCGTCGGGACAGGGGGCTGAAGACCCAGTACTTC. Encoded protein: CSASIARRDRGLKTQYF.

The chain joins TRBV11-2 to TRBJ2-7; 10 bases align to TRBD2. This CDR3 has 15 amino acids. V was clipped by 1 base and J by 7 bases; unmatched bases: 7. The germline gives CDR1 SGHAT, CDR2 FQNNGV. Here the CDR3 reads CASSLGASGGNEQYF. In DNA, the CDR3 is TGTGCCAGCAGCTTAGGGGCTAGCGGGGGAAATGAGCAGTACTTC. Combining the CDR3 with reference TRBV11-2 and TRBJ2-7 gives the whole variable domain EAGVAQSPRYKIIEKRQSVAFWCNPISGHATLYWYQQILGQGPKLLIQFQNNGVVDDSQLPKDRFSAERLKGVDSTLKIQPAKLEDSAVYLCASSLGASGGNEQYFGPGTRLTVT.

J is TRBJ1-6 and V is TRBV5-6; 7 nucleotides align to TRBD1. The CDR3 is 17 residues long. CDR1 is SGHDT and CDR2 is YYEEEE in the germline V gene. J was trimmed by 10 bases and V by 4 bases; bases with no gene match: 17. The CDR3 spells CASSKPRQGERRSPLHF. CDR3 coding DNA: TGTGCCAGCAGCAAGCCTCGACAGGGTGAGAGAAGGTCACCCCTCCACTTT.

In DNA, the CDR3 is TGTGCCAGCAGCTTAAGGGGATCACAGAACACTGAAGCTTTCTTT. Amino acid sequence: CASSLRGSQNTEAFF. The chain is built from TRBV11-2 and TRBJ1-1, with TRBD1 as a possible D gene (5 bases). The CDR3 is 15 residues long. Per the germline V gene, CDR1 is SGHAT and CDR2 is FQNNGV. The V gene lost 2 bases and the J gene lost 1 base, with 11 bases spanning the gap.

This clone appeared a single time. The genes are TRBV5-4 and TRBJ1-4; D not certain. Germline CDR1 reads SGHNT; CDR2 reads YYREEE (reference sequence). V was cut by 7 bases and J by 7 bases, with 20 bases left in between. The CDR3 extends over 15 amino acids. Written as DNA, the CDR3 is TGTGCCAGCTCCCCGCGGGGTGGATTCGGTGAAAAACTGTTTTTT. As protein: CASSPRGGFGEKLFF.

The gene calls are TRBV19 and TRBJ1-3, with D tentatively TRBD1 (5 bases). Trimming shortened V by 0 bases and J by 7 bases, and 13 bases separated the two germline ends. The CDR3 is made up of 15 amino acids. CDR1 and CDR2 (germline): LNHDA, SQIVND (reference sequence). CDR3 residues: CASSIDLETANTIYF. DNA for the CDR3: TGTGCCAGTAGTATAGATCTGGAGACAGCGAACACCATATATTTT.

This chain joins TRBV10-3 and TRBJ1-2, with 7 bases aligning to TRBD1. The V gene's germline CDR1 is ENHRY and CDR2 SYGVKD. Trimming removed 3 bases from V and 6 bases from J; junction bases left unmatched: 10. The CDR3 extends over 15 amino acids. CDR3 sequence: CAISDLQGTGDGYTF. Written as DNA, the CDR3 is TGTGCCATCAGTGATTTACAGGGAACAGGGGATGGCTACACCTTC.

The chain recombines TRBV6-5 with TRBJ1-2; D remains unclear. The V end was cut by 7 bases, the J end by 7 bases, with 19 bases between. Looked up from germline, CDR1 is MNHEY and CDR2 is SVGAGI. The CDR3 is 14 amino acids. The CDR3 nucleotides are TGTGCCAGCACCGCCGCGAGGGCGTCAAGTGGCTACACCTTC. It translates to CASTAARASSGYTF.

J is TRBJ1-2 and V is TRBV3-1 (or the pseudogene TRBV3-2); D might be TRBD1 (5 bases). The germline V and J ends were trimmed by 1 base and 5 bases, with 14 bases remaining between them. The CDR3 has 15 residues. Germline CDR1 LGHDT, CDR2 YNNKEL (reference sequence). The CDR3 spells CASSQVAGSIYGYTF. CDR3 coding DNA: TGTGCCAGCAGCCAAGTGGCAGGGTCGATTTATGGCTACACCTTC.